This T cell receptor (beta chain) was captured in a study of cytomegalovirus exposure and HLA in healthy donors. Study findings and constraints: A later analysis by the authors found several of the most significant clusters apparently linked to common viral pathogens.

The CDR3 length is 13 residues. V lost 7 bases to trimming and J lost 5 bases, with 14 bases between them. Germline CDR1 and CDR2: MDHEN and SYDVKM. Worth noting for this clone: Its antigen remains unknown.

In the PCR, 60 Vbeta and 13 Jbeta primers were used. Generated by immunoSEQ multiplex PCR, the TCRdb table keeps only in-frame clones and is missing some. The data hold under 200,000 clones, with approximately 84% observed a single time. The clonotype was recovered from a woman aged 45-65 years in good health and CMV-seropositive. The chain couples TRBV28 to TRBJ2-5, with D perhaps matching TRBD1 (6 bases). The sequencing sample was made of PBMCs. Here the CDR3 DNA reads TGTGCCAGCACCTCAGGGGCCCGGGAGACCCAGTACTTC. Translating it yields CASTSGARETQYF. The whole variable domain, remainder taken from reference TRBV28 and TRBJ2-5, is DVKVTQSSRYLVKRTGEKVFLECVQDMDHENMFWYRQDPGLGLRLIYFSYDVKMKEKGDIPEGYSVSREKKERFSLILESASTNQTSMYLCASTSGARETQYFGPGTRLLVL.